The rows below give T cell receptor beta chains drawn from one sample of a study of blood T cell repertoires in COVID-19. Sequencing used immunoSEQ multiplex PCR; TCRdb keeps in-frame clones, though not all of them. The data hold more than 150,000 clones, with 75% to 90% observed a single time. Material for sequencing was peripheral blood. The receptors derive from a woman aged 55-75 years with acute or convalescent COVID-19. The CDR3 runs from the conserved cysteine through the conserved F or W. Each record gives: V gene, D gene, clone size, J gene, CDR3 DNA, CDR3 protein. D genes are given only for firm matches. A row's size may be missing; if present it is once, few, many or a size class.

>TRBV28|TRBD1|-|TRBJ2-7
TGTGCCAGCAGTTTTACAGGGGGACGCTCCTACGAGCAGTACTTC
CASSFTGGRSYEQYF
>TRBV3-1/TRBV3-2|TRBD2|-|TRBJ2-2
TGTGCCAGCATCCCGGGGACTAGCGGGCCCCCAGGAACCGGGGAGCTGTTTTTT
CASIPGTSGPPGTGELFF
>TRBV11-2|-|-|TRBJ2-3
TGTGCCAGCAGCTTTCAAGGACTCACAGATACGCAGTATTTT
CASSFQGLTDTQYF
>TRBV5-1|TRBD2|few|TRBJ2-5
TGCGCCAGCAGCGGGACTAGCGGGGGGGCAGAGACCCAGTACTTC
CASSGTSGGAETQYF
>TRBV28|TRBD1|-|TRBJ1-2
TGTGCCAGCGGGAAGCCGGGACAGGGGAACTATGGCTACACCTTC
CASGKPGQGNYGYTF
>TRBV6-5|-|-|TRBJ1-6
TGTGCCAGCAGCCGCCCGGGGGGCGGTTCACCCCTCCACTTT
CASSRPGGGSPLHF
>TRBV12-3/TRBV12-4|-|-|TRBJ1-5
TGTGCCAGCGGCAGGGGCGATCAGCCCCAGCATTTT
CASGRGDQPQHF
>TRBV7-9|TRBD1|-|TRBJ2-3
TGTGCCAGCAGCCCCCGTAGGACAGGCGGTAGCACAGATACGCAGTATTTT
CASSPRRTGGSTDTQYF
>TRBV28|-|-|TRBJ2-7
TGTGCCAGCAGTTTAAGGAGGAGCTCCTACGAGCAGTACTTC
CASSLRRSSYEQYF
>TRBV5-1|-|-|TRBJ2-7
TGCGCCAGCAGCTTGGCAACACAGAACTACGAGCAGTACTTC
CASSLATQNYEQYF
>TRBV12-5|-|-|TRBJ1-3
TGTGCTAGTGGTTTGGTGGTAGTATCTGGAAACACCATATATTTT
CASGLVVVSGNTIYF
>TRBV6-2/TRBV6-3|TRBD1|-|TRBJ1-5
TGTGCCAGCAGTTACGGACAGGGATTCTATAGCAATCAGCCCCAGCATTTT
CASSYGQGFYSNQPQHF
>TRBV9|TRBD1|-|TRBJ1-2
TGTGCCAGCAGCGAAGATGGGACAGGATGGATGGGAGGCTACACCTTC
CASSEDGTGWMGGYTF
>TRBV7-2|TRBD1|-|TRBJ1-6
TGTGCCAGCAGCCAGGGACAGACCTCCTATAATTCACCCCTCCACTTT
CASSQGQTSYNSPLHF
>TRBV7-2|-|-|TRBJ1-4
TGTGCCAGCAGCTTAGGCCGACAGACCGGTGAAAAACTGTTTTTT
CASSLGRQTGEKLFF
>TRBV25-1|-|-|TRBJ1-1
TGTGCCAGCCAGACAGATCTGGGCACTGAAGCTTTCTTT
CASQTDLGTEAFF
>TRBV7-9|TRBD1|-|TRBJ2-2
TGTGCCAGCAGCTTAGCGGGACAGATGAACACCGGGGAGCTGTTTTTT
CASSLAGQMNTGELFF
>TRBV12-3/TRBV12-4|-|once|TRBJ1-2
TGTGCCAGCACTTACCGAGGGTCAAGATCCTACACCTTC
CASTYRGSRSYTF
>TRBV2|-|-|TRBJ1-1
TGTGCCAGCAGGGCCGAAAAGAACACTGAAGCTTTCTTT
CASRAEKNTEAFF
>TRBV2|-|-|TRBJ1-1
TGTGCCAGCAGTGCTGTGGGGCGGGGAGGACGGAACACTGAAGCTTTCTTT
CASSAVGRGGRNTEAFF
>TRBV20-1|TRBD2|-|TRBJ2-1
TGCAGTCCGGAACCCGGGGGGGAGCAGTTCTTC
CSPEPGGEQFF
>TRBV5-4|-|-|TRBJ2-2
TGTGCCAGCAGCTTGCGGCAGGGGAACACCGGGGAGCTGTTTTTT
CASSLRQGNTGELFF
>TRBV28|-|-|TRBJ1-2
TGTGCCAGCAGTTTTTCCGGGGGTAATGGCTACACCTTC
CASSFSGGNGYTF
>TRBV5-1|TRBD1|-|TRBJ1-5
TGCGCCAGCAGCTGGGACAGTAATAGCAATCAGCCCCAGCATTTT
CASSWDSNSNQPQHF
>TRBV3-1/TRBV3-2|TRBD1|-|TRBJ1-2
TGTGCCAGCAGCCAAGCTGCAGGGGGAAGTGGCTACACCTTC
CASSQAAGGSGYTF
>TRBV4-2|TRBD1|-|TRBJ1-2
TGTGCCAGCAGCCGGACCGGGACAGAAAGTAACTATGGCTACACCTTC
CASSRTGTESNYGYTF
>TRBV5-1|-|-|TRBJ1-1
TGCGCCAGCAGCCCCCCTGAACGGTGGAACACTGAAGCTTTCTTT
CASSPPERWNTEAFF
>TRBV2|-|-|TRBJ1-6
TGTGCCAGCAGGGGCGGACACTCCTCCTATAATTCACCCCTCCACTTT
CASRGGHSSYNSPLHF
>TRBV11-2|-|-|TRBJ1-4
TGTGCCAGCAGCTTAGGGACAGTTAATGAAAAACTGTTTTTT
CASSLGTVNEKLFF
>TRBV6-4|TRBD1|once|TRBJ1-5
TGTGCCAGCAGCAGGACAGGGGGCTACAATCAGCCCCAGCATTTT
CASSRTGGYNQPQHF
>TRBV24-1|-|-|TRBJ2-3
TGTGCCACCAGTGGGACTAGCACAGATACGCAGTATTTT
CATSGTSTDTQYF
>TRBV3-1/TRBV3-2|-|-|TRBJ2-7
TGTGCCAGCAGCCGACTCGGACAAACATACGAGCAGTACTTC
CASSRLGQTYEQYF
>TRBV7-2|-|-|TRBJ2-5
TGTGCCAGCAGCGTAAACAGGGGAGGTGAGACCCAGTACTTC
CASSVNRGGETQYF
>TRBV19|-|-|TRBJ2-7
TGTGCCAGTAGTATAGAACCGCCCGGTCGCCGAGGTTACGAGCAGTACTTC
CASSIEPPGRRGYEQYF
>TRBV27|TRBD1|-|TRBJ1-2
TGTGCCAGCAGTTACACCCAGGGGGGTTTTAGGGACTATGGCTACACCTTC
CASSYTQGGFRDYGYTF
>TRBV5-1|-|-|TRBJ2-5
TGCGCCAGCAGCTTGGTTAGCGGCCAAGAGACCCAGTACTTC
CASSLVSGQETQYF
>TRBV4-3|TRBD2|-|TRBJ2-7
TGCGCCAGCTCTCTGACTAGCGGGGGGTTCGGATCCTACGAGCAGTACTTC
CASSLTSGGFGSYEQYF
>TRBV28|TRBD1|-|TRBJ1-1
TGTGCCAGCAGTCTCCTCGACAGGGAGAACACTGAAGCTTTCTTT
CASSLLDRENTEAFF
>TRBV11-2|-|-|TRBJ1-2
TGTGCCAGCAGCTTAGATAAGCGGGGGAATGGCTACACCTTC
CASSLDKRGNGYTF
>TRBV7-3|TRBD2|once|TRBJ2-3
TGTGCCAGCAGCTTCGGACTAGCGGGGCATACGCAGTATTTT
CASSFGLAGHTQYF